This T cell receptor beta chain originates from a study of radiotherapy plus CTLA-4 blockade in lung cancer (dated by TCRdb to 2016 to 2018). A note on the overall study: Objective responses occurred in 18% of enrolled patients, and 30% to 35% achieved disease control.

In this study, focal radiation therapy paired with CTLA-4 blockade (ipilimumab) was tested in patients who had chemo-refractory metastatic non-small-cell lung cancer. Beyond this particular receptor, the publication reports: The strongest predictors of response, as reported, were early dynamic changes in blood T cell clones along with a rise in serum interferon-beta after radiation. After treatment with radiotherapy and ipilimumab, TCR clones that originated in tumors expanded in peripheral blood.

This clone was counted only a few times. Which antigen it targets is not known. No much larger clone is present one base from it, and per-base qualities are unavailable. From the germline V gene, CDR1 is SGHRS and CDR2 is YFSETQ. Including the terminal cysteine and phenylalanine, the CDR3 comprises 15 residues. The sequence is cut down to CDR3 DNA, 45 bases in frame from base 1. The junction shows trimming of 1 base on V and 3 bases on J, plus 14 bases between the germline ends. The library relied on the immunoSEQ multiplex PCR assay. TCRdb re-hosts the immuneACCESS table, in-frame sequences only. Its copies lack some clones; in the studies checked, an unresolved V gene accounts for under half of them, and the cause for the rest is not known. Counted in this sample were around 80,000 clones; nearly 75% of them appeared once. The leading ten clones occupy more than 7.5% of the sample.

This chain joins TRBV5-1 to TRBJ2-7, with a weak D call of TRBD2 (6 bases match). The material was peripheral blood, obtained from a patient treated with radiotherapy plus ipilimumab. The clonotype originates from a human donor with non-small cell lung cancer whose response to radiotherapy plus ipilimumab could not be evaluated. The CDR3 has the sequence CASSLTEGFFYEQYF. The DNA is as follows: TGCGCCAGCAGCTTGACGGAGGGTTTTTTCTACGAGCAGTACTTC.